Below are 6 T cell receptor beta chains sequenced from a single sample in a study of shared clonotypes between healthy human individuals. The data were produced by immunoSEQ multiplex PCR, yet TCRdb's version contains in-frame clones alone and is incomplete. The table includes about 1 million clones, roughly 80% detected once. The sample comprised memory CD4+ T cells sorted from blood. Sample subset: CD45RA-negative fraction. These receptors were collected from a man aged 18-30 years in good health.

The CDR3 loop is CASSPDLVGGFGTDTQYF. The CDR3 region has the DNA TGTGCCAGCAGCCCCGACCTAGTTGGGGGATTTGGCACAGATACGCAGTATTTT. This rearrangement joins TRBV5-6 to TRBJ2-3; D may be TRBD1 or TRBD2 (5 bases each). The CDR3 consists of 18 residues. V was cut by 4 bases and J by 1 base, with 22 bases left in between. Germline CDR1 reads SGHDT; CDR2 reads YYEEEE. The full variable domain, with the rest looked up from reference TRBV5-6 and TRBJ2-3, is DAGVTQSPTHLIKTRGQQVTLRCSPKSGHDTVSWYQQALGQGPQFIFQYYEEEERQRGNFPDRFSGHQFPNYSSELNVNALLLGDSALYLCASSPDLVGGFGTDTQYFGPGTRLTVL.

The chain is built from TRBV19 and TRBJ1-1; perhaps TRBD1 as D (5 bases). V lost 5 bases, J lost 11 bases, and 15 bases lay in between. The CDR3 has 12 residues. Germline V gene lookup returns CDR1 LNHDA and CDR2 SQIVND (reference sequence). The CDR3 loop is CASSHRDGFAFF. CDR3 coding DNA: TGTGCCAGTAGTCATCGGGACGGGTTCGCTTTCTTT.

This clone was counted between two and nine times. The chain has TRBV28 and TRBJ2-3, with a possible D match to TRBD2 (6 bases). V was trimmed by 2 bases and J by 2 bases, leaving 11 bases between them. The CDR3 length is 15 residues. Germline V CDR1 and CDR2: MDHEN, SYDVKM. In nucleotides, the CDR3 is TGTGCCAGCAGTTTAACTGGGGGGTTCACAGATACGCAGTATTTT. This gives the protein CASSLTGGFTDTQYF. Together with reference TRBV28 and TRBJ2-3, the CDR3 gives the full variable domain: DVKVTQSSRYLVKRTGEKVFLECVQDMDHENMFWYRQDPGLGLRLIYFSYDVKMKEKGDIPEGYSVSREKKERFSLILESASTNQTSMYLCASSLTGGFTDTQYFGPGTRLTVL.

This clone was seen more than once but under ten times. The rearrangement uses TRBV28 and TRBJ1-5, with TRBD1 identical over 7 bases. Trimming cost V 3 bases and J 0 bases; bases outside gene matches: 2. CDR3 length: 15 residues. The germline V gene encodes CDR1 MDHEN and CDR2 SYDVKM. The CDR3 protein is CASSFGQVSNQPQHF. The CDR3 coding sequence is TGTGCCAGCAGTTTCGGACAGGTTAGCAATCAGCCCCAGCATTTT.

The chain joins TRBV5-1 to TRBJ1-6, with D possibly being TRBD1 (5 bases). With 2 bases removed from V and 8 bases from J, the gap between germline ends came to 20 bases. The germline V gene encodes CDR1 SGHRS and CDR2 YFSETQ. The CDR3 contains 17 residues. For the CDR3, the DNA is TGCGCCAGCAGCTTACTCGGGGGGAGGGGTGGCGATTCACCCCTCCACTTT. Protein sequence: CASSLLGGRGGDSPLHF. The full variable domain, with the rest looked up from reference TRBV5-1 and TRBJ1-6, is KAGVTQTPRYLIKTRGQQVTLSCSPISGHRSVSWYQQTPGQGLQFLFEYFSETQRNKGNFPGRFSGRQFSNSRSEMNVSTLELGDSALYLCASSLLGGRGGDSPLHFGNGTRLTVT.

The V and J genes are TRBV28 and TRBJ2-3; no reliable D call. CDR1 MDHEN and CDR2 SYDVKM come from the germline V gene. The CDR3 runs to 12 residues. V was clipped by 5 bases and J by 7 bases, with 10 bases between them. DNA of the CDR3: TGTGCCAGCAGTAAGTTGCCAAATACGCAGTATTTT. As protein: CASSKLPNTQYF. The full variable domain, with the rest looked up from reference TRBV28 and TRBJ2-3, is DVKVTQSSRYLVKRTGEKVFLECVQDMDHENMFWYRQDPGLGLRLIYFSYDVKMKEKGDIPEGYSVSREKKERFSLILESASTNQTSMYLCASSKLPNTQYFGPGTRLTVL.